The next 24 T cell receptor beta chains were all read from a single sample in a study of identical twins. TCRdb called the 5' RACE reads again in MiXCR, with one record for every CDR3 protein. The sample has around 340,000 distinct CDR3 sequences, about 12% seen once. This sample also belongs to another study, concerning yellow fever vaccine responses in identical twins.

Input material: CD8+ T cells sorted from blood. These receptors were collected from a woman aged 18 to 35 in good health.

The gene calls are TRBV6-1 and TRBJ2-1, with TRBD2 identical over 10 bases. Germline lookup yields CDR1 MNHNS and CDR2 SASEGT. The CDR3 is made up of 15 amino acids. J was trimmed by 8 bases and V by 1 base; bases with no gene match: 5. The CDR3 region is CASSEDLAGAYEQFF. In nucleotides, the CDR3 is TGTGCCAGCAGTGAAGACCTAGCGGGAGCTTATGAGCAGTTCTTC.

This clonotype was detected many times. The chain combines TRBV7-2 with TRBJ2-7, with 9 bases identical to TRBD1. The CDR3 has 12 amino acids. Per the germline V gene, CDR1 is SGHTA and CDR2 is FQGNSA. The V and J ends lost 8 bases and 7 bases, in that order; junction bases with no gene match: 6. CDR3 residues: CASVGQGREQYF. CDR3 bases: TGTGCCAGCGTTGGACAGGGGAGGGAGCAGTACTTC.

This rearrangement joins TRBV5-1 to TRBJ1-1; D might be TRBD1 (5 bases). This CDR3 comprises 13 residues. V shed 1 base and J shed 5 bases, with 9 bases lying between them. The germline CDR1 and CDR2 sequences are SGHRS and YFSETQ. CDR3 nucleotide sequence: TGCGCCAGCAGCTTGAGGGGTAGGACTGAAGCTTTCTTT. Its translation: CASSLRGRTEAFF.

The V call is TRBV7-9, the J call TRBJ2-7; TRBD1 is a possible D gene (6 bases). With 4 bases removed from V and 3 bases from J, the gap between germline ends came to 13 bases. Germline V gene sequence: CDR1 SEHNR, CDR2 FQNEAQ (reference sequence). CDR3 length: 14 amino acids. For the CDR3, the DNA is TGTGCCAGCAGCTCCGGACAGAGAGACTACGAGCAGTACTTC. This sequence encodes CASSSGQRDYEQYF.

This clonotype has only a few counts. V gene TRBV5-1 combines with J gene TRBJ2-2; 12 bases are shared with TRBD2. The V gene end was trimmed by 5 bases and the J gene end by 5 bases; junction bases not matched to a gene: 10. CDR1 SGHRS and CDR2 YFSETQ come from the germline V gene. The CDR3 is 17 amino acids. CDR3 amino acids: CASRGGLAGLRTGELFF. CDR3 bases: TGCGCCAGCAGGGGAGGACTAGCGGGACTGAGGACCGGGGAGCTGTTTTTT.

This clonotype was observed at least ten times. The rearrangement joins TRBV29-1 to TRBJ2-1; 7 nucleotides align to TRBD2. The CDR3 consists of 17 residues. CDR1 and CDR2 from the germline V gene are SQVTM and ANQGSEA. V lost 6 bases to trimming and J lost 0 bases; unmatched junction nucleotides: 14. The CDR3 region is CSVESSGRHRSYNEQFF. CDR3 nucleotide sequence: TGCAGCGTCGAAAGTAGCGGGCGGCATCGCTCCTACAATGAGCAGTTCTTC.

This clonotype occurred a few times. This chain links TRBV11-1 with TRBJ2-1; D possibly corresponds to TRBD1 (6 bases). CDR1 and CDR2 (germline): SGHAT, FQDESV (reference sequence). V was pared by 0 bases and J by 4 bases, with 16 bases between. The CDR3 has 17 residues. CDR3 loop: CASSLAMLGTNYNEQFF. The CDR3 nucleotides are TGTGCCAGCAGCTTAGCAATGCTAGGGACAAATTACAATGAGCAGTTCTTC. The full variable domain, rest sourced from reference TRBV11-1 and TRBJ2-1, is EAEVAQSPRYKITEKSQAVAFWCDPISGHATLYWYRQILGQGPELLVQFQDESVVDDSQLPKDRFSAERLKGVDSTLKIQPAELGDSAMYLCASSLAMLGTNYNEQFFGPGTRLTVL.

The chain couples TRBV12-3 or TRBV12-4 to TRBJ2-5, with 10 bases that match TRBD2. V was pared by 7 bases and J by 4 bases, with 12 bases of the junction left unmatched. The CDR3 has 16 amino acids. CDR3 DNA: TGTGCCAGCACAGAACTAGCGGGAAGGGGCGGAGAGACCCAGTACTTC. Its protein is CASTELAGRGGETQYF.

This sequence joins TRBV28 and TRBJ1-5; D ambiguous. The CDR3 runs to 14 residues. The germline gives CDR1 MDHEN, CDR2 SYDVKM. The CDR3 loop reads CALTPGRGNQPQHF. In DNA form, the CDR3 reads TGTGCTCTTACCCCCGGGAGAGGAAATCAGCCCCAGCATTTT.

Here the CDR3 reads CASSLSHSREAFF. Written as DNA, the CDR3 is TGTGCCAGCAGTTTATCCCACAGCCGTGAAGCTTTCTTT. The chain has TRBV28 and TRBJ1-1; D unclear. Trimming stripped 1 base from V and 7 bases from J, with 10 bases between. The CDR3 consists of 13 residues. Germline values: CDR1 MDHEN, CDR2 SYDVKM. The whole variable domain, filled in from reference TRBV28 and TRBJ1-1, reads DVKVTQSSRYLVKRTGEKVFLECVQDMDHENMFWYRQDPGLGLRLIYFSYDVKMKEKGDIPEGYSVSREKKERFSLILESASTNQTSMYLCASSLSHSREAFFGQGTRLTVV.

This clonotype occurred many times. V is TRBV10-2 and J is TRBJ1-1; D may be TRBD1 (5 bases). V was pared by 7 bases and J by 3 bases, with 15 bases between. Germline loops: CDR1 WSHSY, CDR2 SAAADI. This CDR3 comprises 14 residues. CDR3 sequence reads: CASTLTELHTEAFF. CDR3 sequence (DNA): TGCGCCAGCACCTTGACAGAGTTGCACACTGAAGCTTTCTTT.

This clonotype turned up a few times. The V call is TRBV7-8, the J call TRBJ1-5; D is undetermined. The V end lost 6 bases, the J end lost 3 bases, and 15 bases lay between the germline ends. The CDR3 contains 15 residues. The germline CDR1 and CDR2 sequences are SGHVS and FQNEAQ. CDR3 in DNA: TGTGCCAGCAGTCCGGGAGTGCGGAACAATCAGCCCCAGCATTTT. It is translated as CASSPGVRNNQPQHF.

This clonotype was counted only a few times. This chain joins TRBV12-3 or TRBV12-4 and TRBJ1-1, with D maybe TRBD1 (5 bases). V lost 3 bases and J lost 0, with 8 bases in between. This CDR3 is 14 amino acids long. The CDR3 is CASSLTELNTEAFF. The CDR3 DNA reads as TGTGCCAGCAGTTTGACAGAACTGAACACTGAAGCTTTCTTT.

The rearrangement joins TRBV28 to TRBJ1-2; no reliable D call. Trimming took 5 bases from V and 8 from J, leaving 15 bases between them. Germline lookup yields CDR1 MDHEN and CDR2 SYDVKM. There are 13 residues in the CDR3. This CDR3 reads CASSRGPERGYTF. The CDR3 DNA follows: TGTGCCAGCAGTCGTGGACCGGAGCGAGGCTACACCTTC.

This clonotype occurred many times. This rearrangement joins TRBV13 to TRBJ2-1, with 10 positions matching TRBD2. This CDR3 comprises 17 residues. The germline gives CDR1 PRHDT, CDR2 FYEKMQ (reference sequence). J was trimmed by 5 bases and V by 5 bases; bases with no gene match: 12. As DNA, the CDR3 is TGTGCCAGCAGCCCCACGGGTAGCGGGAGGACCCACAATGAGCAGTTCTTC. Amino acid sequence: CASSPTGSGRTHNEQFF.

J is TRBJ2-1 and V is TRBV12-3 or TRBV12-4; D may be TRBD1 or TRBD2 (6 bases each). The germline V and J ends were trimmed by 8 bases and 5 bases, with 19 bases remaining between them. This CDR3 is 15 amino acids long. Here the CDR3 DNA reads TGTGCCAGCGTTCAGGGGCGGAGGGGTAACAATGAGCAGTTCTTC. Translating gives CASVQGRRGNNEQFF.

The chain uses TRBV7-8 and TRBJ2-1; 10 bases map to TRBD1. Germline trimming cut 6 bases from V and 9 bases from J; bases unmatched to any gene: 11. In germline, CDR1 is SGHVS, CDR2 FQNEAQ. The CDR3 runs to 15 residues. The CDR3 region has the DNA TGTGCCAGCAGTTACTCCGGGACAGGGGCCGGTGAGCAGTTCTTC. It specifies CASSYSGTGAGEQFF.

This clonotype showed up just a few times. The chain is built from TRBV3-1 and TRBJ1-4, with a tentative D call TRBD1 (5 bases). This CDR3 is 16 amino acids long. V lost 1 base and J lost 8, with 17 bases in between. CDR1 and CDR2 from the germline V gene are LGHDT and YNNKEL (reference sequence). Written as DNA, the CDR3 is TGTGCCAGCAGCCAAGCAAGTCGGGGGATTCGAGAAAAACTGTTTTTT. Residues: CASSQASRGIREKLFF.

This clonotype was counted ten times or more. The chain employs TRBV20-1 and TRBJ2-1, with a weak D call TRBD1 (6 bases). This CDR3 is 16 amino acids long. Trimming cost V 0 bases and J 3 bases, with 15 bases left between them. CDR1 and CDR2 from the germline V gene are DFQATT and SNEGSKA (reference sequence). The CDR3 coding sequence is TGCAGTGCTAGAGATGTGTGGGGGCCGGACTACAATGAGCAGTTCTTC. Translation gives CSARDVWGPDYNEQFF.

This clonotype was observed a handful of times. The CDR3 nucleotides read TGCGCCAGCAGCCCCGCCAGGGCCACTGAAGCTTTCTTT. It codes for CASSPARATEAFF. The V and J genes are TRBV4-1 and TRBJ1-1; TRBD1 might be the D (5 bases). Germline V gives CDR1 MGHRA, CDR2 YSYEKL. The germline V and J ends were trimmed by 4 bases and 4 bases, with 10 bases remaining between them. CDR3 length equals 13 residues.

The sample holds a few counts of this clonotype. The J gene is TRBJ1-1, the V gene TRBV15, with D uncertain. This CDR3 has 14 amino acids. Germline CDR1 is LNHNV and CDR2 is YYDKDF (reference sequence). With 1 base removed from V and 8 bases from J, the gap between germline ends came to 14 bases. CDR3 DNA: TGTGCCACCAGCAGAGGTAGGGAATTCGGGGAAGCTTTCTTT. Amino acid sequence: CATSRGREFGEAFF.

The chain uses TRBV5-8 and TRBJ2-1; 11 nucleotides match TRBD1. Germline assignment: CDR1 SGHTS and CDR2 YDEGEE. CDR3 size: 17 residues. V shed 2 bases and J 4 bases; nucleotides not matched to a gene: 8. Here the CDR3 reads CASSFGPGQGVYNEQFF. In DNA form, the CDR3 reads TGTGCCAGCAGCTTTGGGCCGGGACAGGGGGTGTACAATGAGCAGTTCTTC.

The rearrangement uses TRBV9 and TRBJ2-3; 7 bases are a match to TRBD2. The CDR3 sequence is 15 residues long. CDR1 is SGDLS, CDR2 YYNGEE, per germline. V was pared by 1 base and J by 2 bases, with 4 bases of the junction left unmatched. In DNA form, the CDR3 reads TGTGCCAGCAGCGTATACGGGACTAACACAGATACGCAGTATTTT. Its protein is CASSVYGTNTDTQYF.

This clonotype was observed a few times. This chain connects TRBV23-1 to TRBJ2-1, with TRBD2 matching over 10 bases. TRBV23-1 is an open reading frame, and its role is uncertain. V trimming: 8 bases; J trimming: 0 bases; junction bases outside the gene matches: 7. This CDR3 comprises 16 residues. In DNA form, the CDR3 reads TGCGCCAGCCCGGGACTAGCGCGGAGCTCCTACAATGAGCAGTTCTTC. It is translated as CASPGLARSSYNEQFF.